This T cell receptor (beta chain) was captured in a study of Ad26.COV2.S vaccination and SARS-CoV-2 variants. Repertoires were generated with immunoSEQ multiplex PCR, while TCRdb's copy carries only in-frame clones and drops some. The sample holds 180,000 or so clones, about 83% seen once. The CDR3 runs 14 residues. In germline, CDR1 is LGHNA, CDR2 YNFKEQ. V gave up 1 base and J gave up 6 bases; unmatched junction bases: 5. This material consisted of peripheral blood, taken after recovery from COVID-19. The rearrangement links TRBV4-2 to TRBJ2-7; 8 positions match TRBD2. The receptor was derived from a human donor who had recovered from COVID-19. The CDR3 bases are TGTGCCAGCAGCCAAGGGACTAGCACAGGCGAGCAGTACTTC. It codes for CASSQGTSTGEQYF.